The sample holds many counts of the clone carrying this T cell receptor beta chain. Its antigen is not known. This entry is derived from a study of identical twins. Study-level results: Out-of-frame alpha sequences shared between twins exhibited an excess of low generation probability. The conclusions drew on cross-sectional statistical analysis instead of tracking the same donors.

V was clipped by 7 bases and J by 5 bases; unmatched bases: 8. The CDR3 contains 14 residues. After template switching added a universal primer site, the resulting cDNA carried unique molecular identifiers. In TCRdb, the 5' RACE reads were re-called with MiXCR into one record per CDR3 protein. This table holds around 650,000 distinct CDR3 sequences, less than 9% found once. These data also formed part of another study, on yellow fever vaccine responses in identical twins.

This receptor was taken from a young woman in good health. Sequencing input: PBMCs. The J gene is TRBJ2-1, the V gene TRBV12-3 or TRBV12-4, with TRBD2 matching over 7 bases. CDR3 DNA: TGTGCCAGCATGCGGACTAGTCCTAACAATGAGCAGTTCTTC. It yields the protein CASMRTSPNNEQFF.